This T cell receptor beta chain was sequenced for a study of shared clonotypes between healthy human individuals (dated by TCRdb to the early 2020s). Looking at the study overall: A couple of women and a few men aged 18 to 49 years were included in the cohort. For each donor, three plates each were used for CD4 naive and CD4 memory, two plates were used for CD8 naive, and one plate was used for CD8 memory. The study deeply sequenced blood TCR repertoires of 5 or 6 healthy adults to estimate repertoire size and the extent of clonotype sharing between individuals. Leukapheresis yielded between about 0.9 and 9 billion PBMCs per donor. Different laboratories and diverse techniques were used to prepare libraries and sequence TCR repertoires, to increase sequencing depth and limit assay-specific biases. Study-level results and caveats: Sampling was restricted to blood, and TCR repertoires in tissue are likely to differ from TCR repertoires in blood. Sharing across several donors was observed for roughly 5.4% of naive CD4, about 4% of naive CD8, roughly 2.4% of memory CD4, and around 0.4% of memory CD8 clonotypes. Higher generation probabilities were observed for clonotypes shared by all four sorted-subset donors than for non-shared clonotypes. Estimated clonotype richness was generally larger for naive than for memory subsets. Pairwise subsampling led to the expectation that sequencing depth would affect the degree of clonotype sharing among donors. The small number of donors limited the genetic and exposure-history diversity represented. Even with the large sequencing depth, rarefaction of the sorted-subset datasets indicated that sequencing was incomplete.

V is clipped by 5 bases and J by 1 base, and the sequence between their germline boundaries is 12 bases long. Reading the germline V gene gives CDR1 SGHTA and CDR2 FQGNSA. From its cysteine to its phenylalanine, the CDR3 spans 14 amino acids. This entry keeps only the CDR3 DNA: 42 bases, framed from base 1. Concerning this clone itself: Its antigen is currently not known. Base qualities were left out, and no much larger clone turns up one base away.

Using the deep immunoSEQ assay, TCR CDR3 regions were amplified from genomic DNA by multiplex PCR. For each cell subset, the extracted genomic DNA was distributed evenly across all wells of several immunoSEQ 96-well plates, and each plate served as one replicate. For sorted subsets, each replicate PCR was loaded with 200 to 250 ng genomic DNA, equivalent to some 31,000 T cell genomes. The purified libraries were quantified using a Qubit 3.0 fluorometer, sized with a Bioanalyzer 2100, and then quantified again using the KAPA Library Quantification kit. A separate single-read 150-cycle Illumina NextSeq 550 flow cell was used to sequence each immunoSEQ 96-well plate. Per the source publication's procedure: The immunoSEQ output contained only junctional sequences without quality scores, so filtering could not match that applied to full-length reads. Sequences were annotated with PyIR, a Python wrapper for IgBLAST v1.9, and V/J genes and CDR3 were assigned using IMGT germline references. Reads were filtered out if the reads had weak V/J assignments (E-value above 1e-6), no CDR3, stop codons, out-of-frame junctions, or ambiguous translated residues. V3J clonotypes were defined as sequences sharing an identical inferred V gene, J gene, and CDR3 amino acid sequence. Percentage overlap between repertoires was calculated by dividing the number of shared unique clonotypes by the size of the smaller repertoire. Repertoire richness was assessed with RTK rarefaction, the Chao1 estimator, and Recon v2.1 estimates of unobserved clonotypes. OLGA was used to compute generation probabilities for all TCRbeta clonotypes that the gDNA method yielded from a handful of donors. TCRdb re-hosts the immuneACCESS table, in-frame sequences only. Its copies lack some clones; in the studies checked, an unresolved V gene accounts for under half of them, and the cause for the rest is not known. Clonal size and the V and J genes are those of that table, whereas D and trimming came from the DNA. The sample includes approximately 1.4 million clones, with 95% to 99% observed a single time. The leading ten clones occupy 0.4% to 0.45% of the sample.

The donors were healthy, HIV-negative adults who had no recently reported acute infections or vaccinations. Every donor was a Caucasian adult living in Nashville, Tennessee, USA. CD4+ T cells were enriched through magnetic negative selection, after which naive cells were positively selected on CD45RA and the remaining negative fraction served as the memory subset. Blood was obtained by leukapheresis, after which PBMCs were separated by Ficoll-Histopaque density gradient centrifugation and cryopreserved in liquid nitrogen vapor phase. Analytical flow cytometry was used to check the purity and quantity of each magnetically sorted T cell population. Genomic DNA was isolated from every sorted fraction and measured by UV absorbance on a Nanodrop 2000c.

The TCR sequence derives from a man aged 30 to 45 in good health. The sequencing sample was made of naive CD4+ T cells sorted from blood. In the paper's terms, the cell subset or site label means: CD45RA+ positively selected. The chain is assembled from TRBV7-2 and TRBJ2-7, and the D gene may be TRBD2, 5 bases matching. The DNA sequence reads TGTGCCAGCAGCCGCCCCGGGGTATCCTACGAGCAGTACTTC. This sequence encodes CASSRPGVSYEQYF.